These T cell receptor beta chains were read from a single sample in a study of cytomegalovirus exposure and HLA in healthy donors. Here immunoSEQ multiplex PCR was the method, and the copy in TCRdb shows in-frame clones only, minus some. The table shows under 130,000 clones, with more than 60% occurring only once. The sequencing sample was made of PBMCs. Source of these receptors: a young man in good health and CMV-seronegative. The CDR3 runs from the conserved cysteine through the conserved F or W. The D gene is left open where the match is weak. Rows may omit the clone size; those that give it use once, few, many or a size class.

>TRBV6-1|TRBJ1-2|15|TRBD1|-
TGTGCCAGCAGTTGGGGGGACAGGGCCCACTATGGCTACACCTTC
CASSWGDRAHYGYTF
>TRBV5-6|TRBJ2-3|18|TRBD1|-
TGTGCCAGCAGCTTGTACGGACAGGGGTTGGGTGTCCCAGATACGCAGTATTTT
CASSLYGQGLGVPDTQYF
>TRBV5-1|TRBJ1-1|15|TRBD1|-
TGCGCCAGCAGCCCGTTGACAGGGGGATATACTGAAGCTTTCTTT
CASSPLTGGYTEAFF
>TRBV6-6|TRBJ2-1|15|TRBD1|-
TGTGCCAGCAGTTCCCACAGGGGCGCGGGCAATGAGCAGTTCTTC
CASSSHRGAGNEQFF
>TRBV10-2|TRBJ2-7|15|TRBD2|-
TGCGCCAGCAGTGAGTTCGCGGGAGCCCGGTACGAGCAGTACTTC
CASSEFAGARYEQYF
>TRBV6-1|TRBJ2-1|19|TRBD1|-
TGTGCCAGCAGTGAGTACAGGGGGAGAGGACTCATCTCCTACAATGAGCAGTTCTTC
CASSEYRGRGLISYNEQFF
>TRBV19|TRBJ1-3|15|-|-
TGTGCCAGTAGTATAGGCAGCGACTCTGGAAACACCATATATTTT
CASSIGSDSGNTIYF
>TRBV27|TRBJ2-7|14|-|-
TGTGCCAGCAGTTTCGGGGGAACGACCTACGAGCAGTACTTC
CASSFGGTTYEQYF
>TRBV5-1|TRBJ2-3|17|TRBD1|-
TGCGCCAGCAGCGCCGGGACAGGCGGTACTAGCACAGATACGCAGTATTTT
CASSAGTGGTSTDTQYF
>TRBV5-4|TRBJ1-2|14|-|-
TGTGCCAGCAGCATAGGCGGAGGGGCGGGTGGCTACACCTTC
CASSIGGGAGGYTF
>TRBV5-4|TRBJ1-2|15|-|-
TGTGCCAGCAGCTTGGTTGGTGCGGGGAACTATGGCTACACCTTC
CASSLVGAGNYGYTF
>TRBV7-9|TRBJ1-3|15|-|-
TGTGCCAGCAGCTCCCCAACGGGGGCTGGAAACACCATATATTTT
CASSSPTGAGNTIYF
>TRBV18|TRBJ1-1|16|TRBD1|-
TGTGCCAGCTCACGCGAGACCGACAGGGGATCGGGTGAAGCTTTCTTT
CASSRETDRGSGEAFF
>TRBV5-1|TRBJ2-3|17|TRBD1|-
TGCGCCAGCAGCTTGTATACAGGGGGCGCGGGCACAGATACGCAGTATTTT
CASSLYTGGAGTDTQYF
>TRBV19|TRBJ1-2|14|TRBD1|-
TGTGCCAGTAGCCCCCGGGACAGGGTGGATGGCTACACCTTC
CASSPRDRVDGYTF
>TRBV7-9|TRBJ1-2|13|-|-
TGTGCCAGCAGCTCCAGGGGCCCCTATGGCTACACCTTC
CASSSRGPYGYTF
>TRBV28|TRBJ1-1|15|TRBD1|-
TGTGCCAGCAGTTTTCTCGACAGGGCCGGCACTGAAGCTTTCTTT
CASSFLDRAGTEAFF
>TRBV4-3|TRBJ2-5|16|TRBD1|-
TGCGCCAGCAGCCAAGATGGGACAGGGAGTGGGGAGACCCAGTACTTC
CASSQDGTGSGETQYF
>TRBV7-2|TRBJ2-5|16|TRBD2|-
TGTGCCAGCAGCTTAAAGAGGCTAGCGGGGCAAGAGACCCAGTACTTC
CASSLKRLAGQETQYF
>TRBV5-4|TRBJ2-3|16|TRBD2|-
TGTGCCAGCAGCTACCCAGGCGGGAGCGACACAGATACGCAGTATTTT
CASSYPGGSDTDTQYF
>TRBV6-1|TRBJ2-5|15|TRBD2|few
TGTGCCAGCAGTGAAGTAGCGGGGGGGCAAGAGACCCAGTACTTC
CASSEVAGGQETQYF
>TRBV29-1|TRBJ2-7|12|-|-
TGCAGCGTTGACGGCGGAGCCTACGAGCAGTACTTC
CSVDGGAYEQYF
>TRBV5-1|TRBJ2-1|13|-|-
TGCGCCAGCAGCCTTGGGACATACAATGAGCAGTTCTTC
CASSLGTYNEQFF
>TRBV28|TRBJ1-1|16|TRBD1|-
TGTGCCAGCAGTACTTCCTTGACAGGGGAGAACACTGAAGCTTTCTTT
CASSTSLTGENTEAFF
>TRBV29-1|TRBJ2-5|13|TRBD1|-
TGCAGCGTGATCTCCGGGACAGGGGAGACCCAGTACTTC
CSVISGTGETQYF
>TRBV18|TRBJ2-3|16|TRBD1|few
TGTGCCAGCTCACCTAGCGGGACAGGGGGCCCAGATACGCAGTATTTT
CASSPSGTGGPDTQYF
>TRBV5-4|TRBJ2-5|15|TRBD1|once
TGTGCCAGCAGCTTGGGTCCAGGGGGCGAGGAGACCCAGTACTTC
CASSLGPGGEETQYF
>TRBV6-1|TRBJ1-6|17|-|-
TGTGCCAGCAGTGAAGCAATTCTGGGAGGGGATAATTCACCCCTCCACTTT
CASSEAILGGDNSPLHF
>TRBV6-1|TRBJ2-1|14|-|-
TGTGCCAGCAGTGAATGGTGGGGAGACAATGAGCAGTTCTTC
CASSEWWGDNEQFF
>TRBV10-3|TRBJ2-2|16|TRBD2|few
TGTGCCATCCCCGGGACTAGCGGGTCGAACACCGGGGAGCTGTTTTTT
CAIPGTSGSNTGELFF
>TRBV30|TRBJ1-6|14|-|-
TGTGCCTGGAGTGTACAGCAGGGGAATTCACCCCTCCACTTT
CAWSVQQGNSPLHF
>TRBV7-9|TRBJ2-1|15|TRBD1|-
TGTGCCAGCAGTTACCCGGGACAGGTTCGGAATGAGCAGTTCTTC
CASSYPGQVRNEQFF
>TRBV27|TRBJ2-2|15|-|few
TGTGCCAGCAGGAAACAGGGTTCGAACACCGGGGAGCTGTTTTTT
CASRKQGSNTGELFF
>TRBV5-1|TRBJ2-1|15|TRBD2|few
TGCGCCAGCAGGGGACTAGCGGGAGTAATCGATGAGCAGTTCTTC
CASRGLAGVIDEQFF
>TRBV28|TRBJ2-7|14|TRBD1|-
TGTGCCAGCAGATTTACCGGGACAGGGAACGAGCAGTACTTC
CASRFTGTGNEQYF
>TRBV29-1|TRBJ1-1|15|TRBD1|-
TGCAGCGTTGCCCCCTCACAGGGGGCGAAGACTGAAGCTTTCTTT
CSVAPSQGAKTEAFF
>TRBV29-1|TRBJ2-2|15|TRBD1|-
TGCAGCGTTGAAGAGGGGGACAGGGGGTCCGGGGAGCTGTTTTTT
CSVEEGDRGSGELFF
>TRBV28|TRBJ1-5|14|-|-
TGTGCCAGCGGCCAGGGGCCTGGCAATCAGCCCCAGCATTTT
CASGQGPGNQPQHF
>TRBV5-1|TRBJ1-1|17|TRBD1|once
TGCGCCAGCAGCTTGTCAGTCGGGACAGCGAGGAACACTGAAGCTTTCTTT
CASSLSVGTARNTEAFF
>TRBV2|TRBJ2-7|13|TRBD2|-
TGTGCCAGCAAAGGGACTAGACAGTCCGAGCAGTACTTC
CASKGTRQSEQYF
>TRBV21-1|TRBJ2-1|21|-|-
TGTGCCAGCAGCTCGGGCGAAGCGTCTCGGGACAGGGGACTGCAAGTGAATGAGCAGTTCTTC
CASSSGEASRDRGLQVNEQFF
>TRBV7-2|TRBJ2-7|15|TRBD2|once
TGTGCCAGCAGCTTTTTAGCGGGGTCCTCCTACGAGCAGTACTTC
CASSFLAGSSYEQYF
>TRBV9|TRBJ1-5|14|TRBD1|-
TGTGCCAGCAGCGTGACAGGGGGTAATCAGCCCCAGCATTTT
CASSVTGGNQPQHF
>TRBV5-4|TRBJ1-3|14|TRBD1|-
TGTGCCAGCAGCGCGGGACAGGGGGTGAACACCATATATTTT
CASSAGQGVNTIYF
>TRBV6-4|TRBJ1-2|13|-|-
TGTGCCAGCAGTGAGACCTACGGGGGTGGCTACACCTTC
CASSETYGGGYTF
>TRBV5-1|TRBJ2-7|14|-|few
TGCGCCAGCAGCTTGGGAGGAAAAGAATTCGAGCAGTACTTC
CASSLGGKEFEQYF
>TRBV5-1|TRBJ2-5|14|-|many
TGCGCCAGCAGCTTTATGAGGGGGTCGGAGACCCAGTACTTC
CASSFMRGSETQYF
>TRBV28|TRBJ2-5|16|-|once
TGTGCCAGCAGCCTCCCGCTGGGAGGGGGCCAAGAGACCCAGTACTTC
CASSLPLGGGQETQYF
>TRBV5-4|TRBJ1-5|12|-|many
TGTGCCAGCAAAGGGGGCAATCAGCCCCAGCATTTT
CASKGGNQPQHF